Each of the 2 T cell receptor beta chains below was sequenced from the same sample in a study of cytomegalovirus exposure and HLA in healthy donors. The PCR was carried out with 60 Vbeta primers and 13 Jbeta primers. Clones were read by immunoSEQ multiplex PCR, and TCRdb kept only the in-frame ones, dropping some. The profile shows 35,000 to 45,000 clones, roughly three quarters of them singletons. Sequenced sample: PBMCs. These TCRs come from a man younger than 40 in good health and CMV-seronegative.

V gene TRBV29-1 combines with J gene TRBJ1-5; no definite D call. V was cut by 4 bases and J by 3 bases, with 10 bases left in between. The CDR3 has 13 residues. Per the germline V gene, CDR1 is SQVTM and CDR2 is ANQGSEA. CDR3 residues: CSVAEAHNQPQHF. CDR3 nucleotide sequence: TGCAGCGTTGCGGAAGCGCACAATCAGCCCCAGCATTTT.

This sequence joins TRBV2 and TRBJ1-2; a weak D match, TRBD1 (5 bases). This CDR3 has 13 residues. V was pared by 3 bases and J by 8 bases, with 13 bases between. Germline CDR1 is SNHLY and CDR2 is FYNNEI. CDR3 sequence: CASSDSFRGGYTF. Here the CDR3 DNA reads TGTGCCAGCAGTGACTCGTTTCGGGGGGGCTACACCTTC.